These 29 T cell receptor beta chains came from one sample sequenced in a study of PD-1 blockade in classical Hodgkin lymphoma. Some clones are missing from TCRdb's copy, which holds only in-frame ones; the method was immunoSEQ multiplex PCR. The sample lists approximately 38,000 clones; 77% were seen once. Time point reported: cycle 4 day 1 (C4D1), after more than 5 weeks of nivolumab. With no exception, relapse followed autologous stem cell transplantation in all patients, and brentuximab vedotin exposure varied. The input for sequencing was peripheral blood mononuclear cells (PBMCs), taken before the fourth cycle of nivolumab. Receptors originate from a human donor with classical Hodgkin lymphoma.

This chain connects TRBV6-1 to TRBJ1-5, with D perhaps TRBD1 (5 bases). V lost 2 bases, J lost 0 bases, and 14 bases lay in between. CDR1 MNHNS and CDR2 SASEGT come from the germline V gene. The CDR3 covers 17 residues. CDR3 DNA sequence: TGTGCCAGCAGTGAATTACACAGGCTATATAGCAATCAGCCCCAGCATTTT. Translating it yields CASSELHRLYSNQPQHF.

The CDR3 here is CATSRGGPGQGNQPQHF. The CDR3 DNA is TGTGCCACCAGCAGAGGGGGACCGGGACAGGGGAATCAGCCCCAGCATTTT. This sequence joins TRBV15 and TRBJ1-5; TRBD1 aligns across 10 bases. Germline V lookup: CDR1 LNHNV, CDR2 YYDKDF (reference sequence). Trimming took 1 base from V and 4 from J; bases not matched to a gene: 7. The CDR3 length is 17 residues.

The count of this clone is one. The chain carries TRBV28 and TRBJ1-5; D might be TRBD1 (5 bases). V dropped 7 bases and J dropped 0 bases, with 10 bases sitting between them. The CDR3 loop spans 14 amino acids. Germline V CDR1 and CDR2: MDHEN, SYDVKM. The CDR3 region is CASNFGHSNQPQHF. The CDR3 DNA follows: TGTGCCAGCAACTTCGGACATAGCAATCAGCCCCAGCATTTT.

The CDR3 is CAISAINQPQHF. The CDR3 DNA reads as TGTGCCATCAGTGCGATCAATCAGCCCCAGCATTTT. The chain is built from TRBV10-3 and TRBJ1-5; D is undetermined. The germline V and J ends were trimmed by 4 bases and 3 bases, with 4 bases remaining between them. Looked up from germline, CDR1 is ENHRY and CDR2 is SYGVKD. There are 12 residues in the CDR3.

The CDR3 is CASSVAVDGNQPQHF. CDR3 sequence (DNA): TGTGCCAGCAGTGTGGCCGTCGATGGCAATCAGCCCCAGCATTTT. The chain joins TRBV28 to TRBJ1-5; D remains ambiguous. The CDR3 spans 15 residues. Germline values: CDR1 MDHEN, CDR2 SYDVKM. The V end lost 5 bases, the J end lost 2 bases, and 13 bases lay between the germline ends.

The rearrangement links TRBV28 to TRBJ2-5; D could derive from TRBD1 or TRBD2 (5 bases each). Trimming took 3 bases from V and 2 from J, leaving 19 bases between them. Germline loops: CDR1 MDHEN, CDR2 SYDVKM. The CDR3 covers 17 residues. CDR3 in amino acids: CASSLRGGFLPQETQYF. The DNA for the CDR3 is TGTGCCAGCAGTTTGAGGGGTGGTTTCCTTCCACAAGAGACCCAGTACTTC.

This clone appeared a few times. The rearrangement joins TRBV7-2 to TRBJ2-7, with no clear D. Looked up from germline, CDR1 is SGHTA and CDR2 is FQGNSA. This CDR3 has 14 residues. Trimming took 3 bases from V and 3 from J, leaving 12 bases between them. The CDR3 DNA follows: TGTGCCAGCAGCTTTTTTGTTACGAGCTACGAGCAGTACTTC. Its protein is CASSFFVTSYEQYF.

A few counts support this clone. The chain couples TRBV2 to TRBJ2-3; 7 nucleotides match TRBD1. The CDR3 is made up of 15 amino acids. J was trimmed by 1 base and V by 4 bases; bases with no gene match: 5. Germline CDR1 reads SNHLY; CDR2 reads FYNNEI. CDR3 bases: TGTGCCAGCAGTGGGGACAGCCGGGGCACAGATACGCAGTATTTT. The encoded protein is CASSGDSRGTDTQYF.

This clone was counted once. The chain uses TRBV4-1 and TRBJ2-2, with D possibly matching TRBD2 (6 bases). V shed 6 bases and J shed 7 bases, with 15 bases lying between them. In germline, CDR1 is MGHRA, CDR2 YSYEKL. CDR3 size: 14 residues. DNA of the CDR3: TGCGCCAGCAGGCCCAGGGCGGGGAGCGGGGAGCTGTTTTTT. Protein product: CASRPRAGSGELFF.

The chain couples TRBV5-4 to TRBJ2-3; D not certain. Trimming stripped 4 bases from V and 2 bases from J, with 8 bases between. CDR1 and CDR2 from the germline V gene are SGHNT and YYREEE (reference sequence). The CDR3 runs 13 residues. CDR3 protein: CASSPMPTDTQYF. CDR3 nucleotides: TGTGCCAGCAGCCCAATGCCCACAGATACGCAGTATTTT. The full variable domain, rest sourced from reference TRBV5-4 and TRBJ2-3, is ETGVTQSPTHLIKTRGQQVTLRCSSQSGHNTVSWYQQALGQGPQFIFQYYREEENGRGNFPPRFSGLQFPNYSSELNVNALELDDSALYLCASSPMPTDTQYFGPGTRLTVL.

This chain connects TRBV9 to TRBJ2-2; maybe TRBD1 (6 bases). CDR3 length: 15 amino acids. V was pared by 3 bases and J by 3 bases, with 12 bases between. Germline V CDR1 and CDR2: SGDLS, YYNGEE. The CDR3 region has the DNA TGTGCCAGCAGCGATGCCCGACAGGACACCGGGGAGCTGTTTTTT. Protein sequence: CASSDARQDTGELFF.

The rearrangement links TRBV5-4 to TRBJ1-6; possibly TRBD1 for D (5 bases). Per the germline V gene, CDR1 is SGHNT and CDR2 is YYREEE (reference sequence). V was cut by 0 bases and J by 13 bases, with 14 bases left in between. The CDR3 runs 14 residues. Here the CDR3 reads CASSLAGTAGPLHF. CDR3 coding DNA: TGTGCCAGCAGCTTGGCAGGGACCGCAGGGCCCCTCCACTTT. The full variable domain, in which reference TRBV5-4 and TRBJ1-6 provide the parts outside the CDR3, is ETGVTQSPTHLIKTRGQQVTLRCSSQSGHNTVSWYQQALGQGPQFIFQYYREEENGRGNFPPRFSGLQFPNYSSELNVNALELDDSALYLCASSLAGTAGPLHFGNGTRLTVT.

This rearrangement joins TRBV6-1 to TRBJ2-7, with no clear D. Germline V lookup: CDR1 MNHNS, CDR2 SASEGT. CDR3 length: 16 amino acids. V lost 1 base, J lost 3 bases, and 16 bases lay in between. For the CDR3, the DNA is TGTGCCAGCAGTGAAGTACTCAACCCAAACTTCTACGAGCAGTACTTC. Translating it yields CASSEVLNPNFYEQYF.

This chain connects TRBV30 to TRBJ1-2; a possible D gene is TRBD1 (6 bases). The CDR3 runs to 12 residues. Trimming removed 2 bases at V and 6 bases at J, with 10 bases between. CDR1 and CDR2 from the germline V gene are GTSNPN and SVGIG (reference sequence). This chain's CDR3 is CAWSLQGDGYTF. DNA for the CDR3: TGTGCCTGGAGTTTACAGGGAGATGGCTACACCTTC. Looking up the rest from reference TRBV30 and TRBJ1-2 gives the full variable domain: SQTIHQWPATLVQPVGSPLSLECTVEGTSNPNLYWYRQAAGRGLQLLFYSVGIGQISSEVPQNLSASRPQDRQFILSSKKLLLSDSGFYLCAWSLQGDGYTFGSGTRLTVV.

V and J are TRBV4-3 and TRBJ2-5; maybe TRBD2 (7 bases). The V and J ends lost 0 bases and 2 bases respectively, with 16 bases between them. CDR3 length: 17 amino acids. Germline V CDR1 and CDR2: LGHNA, YSLEER. As DNA, the CDR3 is TGCGCCAGCAGCCAAGATCTGGCGGGGGCAGGACAAGAGACCCAGTACTTC. Residues: CASSQDLAGAGQETQYF.

The V call is TRBV6-6, the J call TRBJ1-1; D remains unclear. V was clipped by 2 bases and J by 0 bases, with 10 bases between them. The V gene's germline CDR1 is MNHNY and CDR2 SVGAGI (reference sequence). CDR3 length: 15 amino acids. CDR3 DNA: TGTGCCAGCAGTTACCTCGAGGGTTTGAACACTGAAGCTTTCTTT. Protein sequence: CASSYLEGLNTEAFF.

The rearrangement joins TRBV27 to TRBJ2-5; D is unresolved. This CDR3 contains 21 residues. V was cut by 2 bases and J by 3 bases, with 31 bases left in between. Looked up from germline, CDR1 is MNHEY and CDR2 is SMNVEV (reference sequence). The CDR3 region has the DNA TGTGCCAGCAGTTTAAAGGGATGGCGTCCCAGGCTGGCCCCTGTGGAAGAGACCCAGTACTTC. Residues: CASSLKGWRPRLAPVEETQYF.

This chain links TRBV6-1 with TRBJ2-7; 7 nucleotides match TRBD1. The germline V gene has CDR1 MNHNS and CDR2 SASEGT. The J segment lost 3 bases and the V segment lost 4 bases, leaving 12 bases of the junction unmatched. This CDR3 is 16 amino acids long. The CDR3 DNA is TGTGCCAGCAGTGGCAGAGCAGGGGGTGCCGTCTACGAGCAGTACTTC. Amino acid sequence: CASSGRAGGAVYEQYF.

The chain has TRBV4-3 and TRBJ2-6, with D unresolved. This CDR3 has 14 residues. V was trimmed by 1 base and J by 7 bases, leaving 8 bases between them. Germline CDR1 and CDR2: LGHNA and YSLEER. The CDR3 sequence is CASSQGVLANVLTF. The CDR3 DNA reads as TGCGCCAGCAGCCAAGGCGTTTTAGCCAACGTCCTGACTTTC.

The V call is TRBV7-2, the J call TRBJ1-3, with D possibly being TRBD1 (5 bases). V was trimmed by 5 bases and J by 0 bases, leaving 11 bases between them. CDR1 and CDR2 from the germline V gene are SGHTA and FQGNSA. The length of the CDR3 is 15 residues. The DNA of the CDR3 is TGTGCCAGCAGCCCCACAGGCGACTCTGGAAACACCATATATTTT. This sequence encodes CASSPTGDSGNTIYF.

The chain links TRBV5-4 to TRBJ2-7, with no clear D. The germline V gene encodes CDR1 SGHNT and CDR2 YYREEE (reference sequence). Trimming removed 2 bases at V and 2 bases at J, with 11 bases between. The CDR3 sequence is 14 residues long. Here the CDR3 DNA reads TGTGCCAGCAGCTTTAATCCAGGAACCTACGAGCAGTACTTC. Amino acids: CASSFNPGTYEQYF.

The CDR3 region is CSVEAALGNIQYF. CDR3 coding DNA: TGCAGCGTTGAGGCGGCTCTTGGAAACATTCAGTACTTC. The rearrangement links TRBV29-1 to TRBJ2-4; D not certain. This CDR3 region has 13 residues. CDR1 is SQVTM, CDR2 ANQGSEA, per germline. V shed 3 bases and J shed 6 bases, with 12 bases lying between them.

This clone was recorded a few times. This chain joins TRBV11-1 and TRBJ1-2, with unresolved D. CDR1 and CDR2 from the germline V gene are SGHAT and FQDESV (reference sequence). There are 14 residues in the CDR3. V lost 6 bases, J lost 1 base, and 12 bases lay in between. CDR3 sequence reads: CASRAPGSNYGYTF. DNA of the CDR3: TGTGCCAGCAGAGCCCCCGGCAGTAACTATGGCTACACCTTC.

This chain joins TRBV7-2 and TRBJ2-3; D gene unclear. The V and J ends lost 3 bases and 5 bases respectively, with 12 bases between them. The CDR3 extends over 14 amino acids. The germline gives CDR1 SGHTA, CDR2 FQGNSA. CDR3 DNA: TGTGCCAGCAGCTTGAGCTCGCTCATAGATACGCAGTATTTT. It translates to CASSLSSLIDTQYF. The full variable domain, rest sourced from reference TRBV7-2 and TRBJ2-3, is GAGVSQSPSNKVTEKGKDVELRCDPISGHTALYWYRQSLGQGLEFLIYFQGNSAPDKSGLPSDRFSAERTGGSVSTLTIQRTQQEDSAVYLCASSLSSLIDTQYFGPGTRLTVL.

J is TRBJ1-4 and V is TRBV4-2, with 11 positions matching TRBD1. Germline V gene data show CDR1 as LGHNA and CDR2 as YNFKEQ. The length of the CDR3 is 16 residues. V gave up 4 bases and J gave up 5 bases; unmatched junction bases: 6. The DNA for the CDR3 is TGTGCCAGCAGCCCGGACAGGGGGCAATTAAATGAAAAACTGTTTTTT. Translation gives CASSPDRGQLNEKLFF.

V and J are TRBV5-1 and TRBJ2-7, with D uncertain. Trimming left V 6 bases short and J 2 bases short, with 12 bases between. CDR1 and CDR2 from the germline V gene are SGHRS and YFSETQ. CDR3 length: 13 residues. The CDR3 sequence is CASTTNGAYEQYF. The CDR3 DNA reads TGCGCCAGCACAACGAACGGAGCCTACGAGCAGTACTTC.

This chain connects TRBV4-1 to TRBJ2-5; weak D call: TRBD1 (6 bases). Trimming took off 3 bases at V and 1 base at J, with 9 bases between the two ends. CDR1 is MGHRA and CDR2 is YSYEKL in the germline V gene. The CDR3 loop spans 14 amino acids. This CDR3 is CASSHGQIQETQYF. DNA for the CDR3: TGCGCCAGCAGCCACGGACAGATCCAAGAGACCCAGTACTTC.

The rearrangement links TRBV15 to TRBJ1-4; D remains unclear. CDR1 and CDR2 (germline): LNHNV, YYDKDF (reference sequence). V lost 1 base to trimming and J lost 6 bases, with 6 bases between them. The CDR3 extends over 13 amino acids. The CDR3 DNA reads TGTGCCACCAGCAGAGTGGGCGATGAAAAACTGTTTTTT. As protein: CATSRVGDEKLFF.

The chain combines TRBV5-1 with TRBJ1-2; D is unresolved. The CDR3 runs 14 residues. Trimming left V 4 bases short and J 2 bases short, with 12 bases between. The V gene's germline CDR1 is SGHRS and CDR2 YFSETQ. CDR3 nucleotides: TGCGCCAGCAGCAGGGAGGGAGGAAACTATGGCTACACCTTC. Translating it yields CASSREGGNYGYTF.